The clone carrying this T cell receptor (beta chain) was counted only a few times. Its target is not known. The sample originates from a study of cytomegalovirus exposure and HLA in healthy donors. For the study at large: Most genotyped donors, approximately 81% of about 360, had Caucasian-associated genetic ancestry.

V was pared by 4 bases and J by 8 bases, with 14 bases between. Germline V CDR1 and CDR2: SQVTM, ANQGSEA. The CDR3 spans 12 residues. Study-level points and caveats: Reported findings show TCR beta sequences accurately forecast HLA-A and HLA-B alleles in most subjects. Using the classifier, cytomegalovirus status was reportedly diagnosed with high specificity and sensitivity.

Sampled while nominally healthy, donors likely had unrecorded immune exposures. The PCR had 60 Vbeta and 13 Jbeta primers. Here immunoSEQ multiplex PCR was the method, and the copy in TCRdb shows in-frame clones only, minus some. Counted here are 180,000 or so clones, about 10% occurring once; the ten biggest clones make up 1% to 1.5%. The chain couples TRBV29-1 to TRBJ1-2; tentative D call: TRBD1 (6 bases). The origin of this receptor is a woman aged 25-40 years in good health and CMV-seropositive. Specimen: PBMCs. For the CDR3, the DNA is TGCAGCGTTGCAGGCAGGGGTGAAGGCTACACCTTC. Amino acid sequence: CSVAGRGEGYTF.